This T cell receptor beta chain derives from a study of a mutant IDH1 vaccine in newly diagnosed glioma. In the study overall: Mean patient age was around 40 years; roughly 62% were male and 37.5% female. Before enrollment, the patients had been treated with radiotherapy alone, temozolomide alone, or both together. Most of them had received both. Study-level points and caveats: Changes in the top peripheral T cell clonotypes seemingly had no bearing on pseudoprogression.

Time point of the sample: baseline, week 1 (first vaccination visit). Treatment noted: pre-vaccination baseline after standard-of-care therapy. This CDR3 comprises 11 residues. Per the germline V gene, CDR1 is DFQATT and CDR2 is SNEGSKA (reference sequence). Sequencing used immunoSEQ multiplex PCR; TCRdb keeps in-frame clones, though not all of them. The table lists about 92,000 clones, 83% of them singletons. This clone was picked up a small number of times. Its antigen remains unknown. This chain joins TRBV20-1 and TRBJ1-1; the D gene is possibly TRBD1 (6 bases). This receptor was identified in a woman aged 45-60 years with glioma. The source material was PBMCs, sampled from a glioma patient treated with radiotherapy, temozolomide or both. Here the CDR3 reads CSPLRGSEAFF. The CDR3 DNA reads as TGCAGCCCCCTCAGGGGCAGTGAAGCTTTCTTT.